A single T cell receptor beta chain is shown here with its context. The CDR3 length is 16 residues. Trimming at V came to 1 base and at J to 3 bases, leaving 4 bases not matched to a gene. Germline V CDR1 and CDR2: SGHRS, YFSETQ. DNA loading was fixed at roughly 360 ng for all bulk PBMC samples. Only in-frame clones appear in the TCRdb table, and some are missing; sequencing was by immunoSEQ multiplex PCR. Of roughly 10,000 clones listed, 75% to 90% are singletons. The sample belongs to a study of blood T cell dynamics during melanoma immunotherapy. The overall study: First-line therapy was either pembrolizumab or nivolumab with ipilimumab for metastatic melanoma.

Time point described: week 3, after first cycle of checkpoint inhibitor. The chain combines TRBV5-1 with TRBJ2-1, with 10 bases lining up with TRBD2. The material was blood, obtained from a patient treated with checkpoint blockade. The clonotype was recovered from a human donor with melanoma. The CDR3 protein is CASSLSASGGYNEQFF. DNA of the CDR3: TGCGCCAGCAGCTTGTCCGCTAGCGGGGGCTACAATGAGCAGTTCTTC.